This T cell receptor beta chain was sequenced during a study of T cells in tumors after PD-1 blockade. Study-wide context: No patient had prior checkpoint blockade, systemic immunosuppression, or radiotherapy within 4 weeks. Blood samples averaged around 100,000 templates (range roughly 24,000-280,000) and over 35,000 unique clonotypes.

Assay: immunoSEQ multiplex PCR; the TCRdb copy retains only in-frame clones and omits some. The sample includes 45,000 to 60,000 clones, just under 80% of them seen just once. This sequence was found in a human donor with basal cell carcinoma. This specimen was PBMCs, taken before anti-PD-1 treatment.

CDR3 sequence reads: CASSQDSQGPNTEAFF. CDR3 bases: TGTGCCAGCAGCCAAGATTCCCAGGGACCGAACACTGAAGCTTTCTTT. The chain links TRBV14 to TRBJ1-1, with a possible D match to TRBD1 (5 bases). V was shortened by 0 bases and J by 1 base, with 12 bases between the two germline ends. The CDR3 covers 16 residues. Germline V CDR1 and CDR2: SGHDN, FVKESK. Complete variable domain (other parts from reference TRBV14 and TRBJ1-1): EAGVTQFPSHSVIEKGQTVTLRCDPISGHDNLYWYRRVMGKEIKFLLHFVKESKQDESGMPNNRFLAERTGGTYSTLKVQPAELEDSGVYFCASSQDSQGPNTEAFFGQGTRLTVV.